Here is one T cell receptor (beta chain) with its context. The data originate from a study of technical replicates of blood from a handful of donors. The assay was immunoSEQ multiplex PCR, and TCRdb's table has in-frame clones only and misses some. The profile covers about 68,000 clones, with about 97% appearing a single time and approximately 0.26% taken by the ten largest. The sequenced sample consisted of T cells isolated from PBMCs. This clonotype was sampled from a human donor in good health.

The CDR3 nucleotides read TGTGCCAGTAGCATACTAGCGGGAGGCTACTACGAGCAGTACTTC. The encoded protein is CASSILAGGYYEQYF. V usage is TRBV19 and J usage is TRBJ2-7; 12 bases agree with TRBD2. The CDR3 spans 15 residues. Germline V gene data show CDR1 as LNHDA and CDR2 as SQIVND (reference sequence). After removal of 6 bases from V and 3 bases from J, the junction contained 6 bases not matched to a gene.